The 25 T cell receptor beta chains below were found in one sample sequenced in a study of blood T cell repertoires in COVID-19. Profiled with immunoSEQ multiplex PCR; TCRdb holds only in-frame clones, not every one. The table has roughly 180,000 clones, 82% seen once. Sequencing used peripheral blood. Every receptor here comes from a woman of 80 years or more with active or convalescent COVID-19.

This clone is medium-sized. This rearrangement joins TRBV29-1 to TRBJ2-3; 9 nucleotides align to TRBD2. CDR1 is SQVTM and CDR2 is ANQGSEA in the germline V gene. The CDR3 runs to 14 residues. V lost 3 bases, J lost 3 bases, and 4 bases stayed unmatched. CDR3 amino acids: CSVDSGSGTDTQYF. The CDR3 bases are TGCAGCGTTGATAGCGGGAGTGGGACAGATACGCAGTATTTT.

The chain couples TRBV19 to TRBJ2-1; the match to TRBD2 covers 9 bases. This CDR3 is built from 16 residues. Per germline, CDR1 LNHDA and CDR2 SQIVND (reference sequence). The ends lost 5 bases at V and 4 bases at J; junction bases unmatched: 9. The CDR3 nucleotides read TGTGCCAGTAGTCGATGGGGTAGCGGGAGATACAATGAGCAGTTCTTC. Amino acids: CASSRWGSGRYNEQFF.

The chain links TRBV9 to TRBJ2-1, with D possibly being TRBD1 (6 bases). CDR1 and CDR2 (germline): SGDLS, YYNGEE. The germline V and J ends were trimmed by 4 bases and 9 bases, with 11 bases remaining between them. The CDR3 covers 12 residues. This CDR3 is CASSTGLFEQFF. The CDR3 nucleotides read TGTGCCAGCAGCACAGGGTTGTTTGAGCAGTTCTTC.

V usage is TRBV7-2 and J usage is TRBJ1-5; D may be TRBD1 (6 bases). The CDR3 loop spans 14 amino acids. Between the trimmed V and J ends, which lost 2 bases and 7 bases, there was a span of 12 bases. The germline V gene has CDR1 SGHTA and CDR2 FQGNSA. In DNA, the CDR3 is TGTGCCAGCAGCTTAAGGGCAGGGGAGCAGCCCCAGCATTTT. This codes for CASSLRAGEQPQHF.

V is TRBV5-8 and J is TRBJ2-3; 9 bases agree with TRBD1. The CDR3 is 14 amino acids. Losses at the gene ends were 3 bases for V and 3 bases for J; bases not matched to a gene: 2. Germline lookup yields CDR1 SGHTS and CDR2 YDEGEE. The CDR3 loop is CASSSGTGTDTQYF. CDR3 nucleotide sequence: TGTGCCAGCAGCTCCGGGACAGGGACAGATACGCAGTATTTT.

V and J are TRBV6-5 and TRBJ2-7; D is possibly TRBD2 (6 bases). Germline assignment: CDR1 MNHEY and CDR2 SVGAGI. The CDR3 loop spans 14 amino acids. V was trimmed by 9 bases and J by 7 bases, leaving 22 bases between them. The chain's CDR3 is CASGGYRLLVEQYF. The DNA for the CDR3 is TGTGCCAGTGGGGGGTACAGGCTTCTGGTAGAGCAGTACTTC.

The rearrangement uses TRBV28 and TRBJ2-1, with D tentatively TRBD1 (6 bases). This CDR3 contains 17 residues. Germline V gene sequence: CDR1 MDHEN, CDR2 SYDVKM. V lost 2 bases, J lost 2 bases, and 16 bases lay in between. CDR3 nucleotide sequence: TGTGCCAGCAGTTTAGTTCGGGGCAGGGGTACCTACAATGAGCAGTTCTTC. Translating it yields CASSLVRGRGTYNEQFF.

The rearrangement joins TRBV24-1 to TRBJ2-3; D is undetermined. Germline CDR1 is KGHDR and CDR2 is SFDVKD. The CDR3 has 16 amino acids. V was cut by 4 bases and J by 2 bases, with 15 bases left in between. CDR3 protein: CATSDPLAEITDTQYF. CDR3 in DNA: TGTGCCACCAGTGACCCCCTGGCGGAGATCACAGATACGCAGTATTTT.

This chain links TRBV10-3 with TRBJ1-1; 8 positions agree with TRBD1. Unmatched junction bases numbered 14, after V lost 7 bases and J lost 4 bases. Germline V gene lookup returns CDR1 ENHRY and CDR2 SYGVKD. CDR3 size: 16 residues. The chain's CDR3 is CAITYRGGTGGTEAFF. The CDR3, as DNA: TGTGCCATCACCTACCGAGGGGGGACAGGAGGCACTGAAGCTTTCTTT.

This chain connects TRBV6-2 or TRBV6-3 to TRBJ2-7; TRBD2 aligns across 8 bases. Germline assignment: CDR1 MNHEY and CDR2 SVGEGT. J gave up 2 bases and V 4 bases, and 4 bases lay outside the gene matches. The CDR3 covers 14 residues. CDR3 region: CASSFTSGPYEQYF. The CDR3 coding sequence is TGTGCCAGCAGTTTTACTAGCGGCCCCTACGAGCAGTACTTC.

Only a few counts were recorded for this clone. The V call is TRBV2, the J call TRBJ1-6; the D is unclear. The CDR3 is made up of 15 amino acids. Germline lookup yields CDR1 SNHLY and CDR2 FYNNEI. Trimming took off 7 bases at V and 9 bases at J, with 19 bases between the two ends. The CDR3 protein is CASTGVVTARSPLHF. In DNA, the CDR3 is TGTGCCAGCACCGGGGTAGTTACGGCGCGTTCACCCCTCCACTTT.

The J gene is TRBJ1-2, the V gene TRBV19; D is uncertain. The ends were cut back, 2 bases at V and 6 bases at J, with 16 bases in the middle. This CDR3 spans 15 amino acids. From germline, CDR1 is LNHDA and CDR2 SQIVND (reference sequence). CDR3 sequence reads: CASSIRLGSADGYTF. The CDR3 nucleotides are TGTGCCAGTAGTATACGGCTGGGTAGCGCGGATGGCTACACCTTC.

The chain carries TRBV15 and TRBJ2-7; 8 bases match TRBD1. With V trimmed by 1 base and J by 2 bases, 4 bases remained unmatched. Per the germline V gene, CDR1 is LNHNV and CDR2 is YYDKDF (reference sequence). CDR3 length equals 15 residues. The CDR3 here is CATSRGTGRPYEQYF. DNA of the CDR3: TGTGCCACCAGCAGAGGGACAGGGAGACCCTACGAGCAGTACTTC.

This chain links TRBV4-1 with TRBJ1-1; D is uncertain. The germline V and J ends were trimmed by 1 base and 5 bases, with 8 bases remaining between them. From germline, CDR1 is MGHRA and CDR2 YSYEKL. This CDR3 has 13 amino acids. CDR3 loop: CASSQAARTEAFF. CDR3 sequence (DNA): TGCGCCAGCAGCCAAGCGGCGAGGACTGAAGCTTTCTTT.

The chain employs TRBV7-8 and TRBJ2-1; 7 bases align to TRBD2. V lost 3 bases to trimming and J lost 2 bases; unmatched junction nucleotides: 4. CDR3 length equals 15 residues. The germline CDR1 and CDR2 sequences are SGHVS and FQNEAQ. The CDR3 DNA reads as TGTGCCAGCAGCTTTGGGGGAGGGGCCTACAATGAGCAGTTCTTC. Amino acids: CASSFGGGAYNEQFF.

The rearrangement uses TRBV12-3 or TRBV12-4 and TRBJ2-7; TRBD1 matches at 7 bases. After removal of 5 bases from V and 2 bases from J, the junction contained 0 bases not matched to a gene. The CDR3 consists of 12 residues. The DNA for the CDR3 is TGTGCCAGCAGTCAGGGGGCCTACGAGCAGTACTTC. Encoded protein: CASSQGAYEQYF.

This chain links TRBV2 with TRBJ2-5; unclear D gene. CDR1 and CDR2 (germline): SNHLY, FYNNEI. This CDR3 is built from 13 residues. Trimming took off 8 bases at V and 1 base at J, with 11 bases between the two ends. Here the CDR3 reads CASLAELQETQYF. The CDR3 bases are TGTGCCAGCCTTGCGGAGCTCCAAGAGACCCAGTACTTC.

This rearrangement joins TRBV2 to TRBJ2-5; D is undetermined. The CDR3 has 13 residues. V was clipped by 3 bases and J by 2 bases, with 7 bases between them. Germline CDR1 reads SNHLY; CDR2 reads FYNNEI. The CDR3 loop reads CASSEQFQETQYF. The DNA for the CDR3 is TGTGCCAGCAGTGAGCAGTTTCAAGAGACCCAGTACTTC.

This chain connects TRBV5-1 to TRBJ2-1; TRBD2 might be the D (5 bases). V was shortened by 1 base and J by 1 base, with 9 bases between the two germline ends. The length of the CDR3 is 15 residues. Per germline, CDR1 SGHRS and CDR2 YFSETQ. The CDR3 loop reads CASSLSSPSYNEQFF. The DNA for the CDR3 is TGCGCCAGCAGCTTGTCTAGCCCATCCTACAATGAGCAGTTCTTC.

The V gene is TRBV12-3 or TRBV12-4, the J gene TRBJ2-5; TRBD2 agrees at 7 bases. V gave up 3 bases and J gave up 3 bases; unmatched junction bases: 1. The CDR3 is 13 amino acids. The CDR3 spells CASSFAGEETQYF. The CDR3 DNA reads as TGTGCCAGCAGTTTCGCGGGAGAAGAGACCCAGTACTTC.

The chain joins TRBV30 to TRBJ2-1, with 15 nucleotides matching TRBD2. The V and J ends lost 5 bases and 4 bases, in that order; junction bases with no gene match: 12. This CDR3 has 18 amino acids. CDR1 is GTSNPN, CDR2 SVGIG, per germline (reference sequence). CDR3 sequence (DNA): TGTGCCTGGGCCGACCCGGGACTAGCGGGAGGCGTATACAATGAGCAGTTCTTC. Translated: CAWADPGLAGGVYNEQFF. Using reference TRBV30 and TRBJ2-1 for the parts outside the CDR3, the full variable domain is SQTIHQWPATLVQPVGSPLSLECTVEGTSNPNLYWYRQAAGRGLQLLFYSVGIGQISSEVPQNLSASRPQDRQFILSSKKLLLSDSGFYLCAWADPGLAGGVYNEQFFGPGTRLTVL.

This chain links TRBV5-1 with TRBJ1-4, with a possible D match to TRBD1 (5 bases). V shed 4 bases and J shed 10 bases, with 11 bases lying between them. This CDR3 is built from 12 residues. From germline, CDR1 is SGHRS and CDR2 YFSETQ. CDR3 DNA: TGCGCCAGCAGCCATGACGGGGGAAAACTGTTTTTT. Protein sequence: CASSHDGGKLFF. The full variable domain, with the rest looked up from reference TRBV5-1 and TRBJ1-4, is KAGVTQTPRYLIKTRGQQVTLSCSPISGHRSVSWYQQTPGQGLQFLFEYFSETQRNKGNFPGRFSGRQFSNSRSEMNVSTLELGDSALYLCASSHDGGKLFFGSGTQLSVL.

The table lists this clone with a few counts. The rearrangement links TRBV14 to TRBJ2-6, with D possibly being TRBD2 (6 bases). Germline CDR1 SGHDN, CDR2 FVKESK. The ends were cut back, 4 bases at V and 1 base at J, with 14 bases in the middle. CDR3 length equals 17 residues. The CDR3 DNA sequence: TGTGCCAGCAGCCCTATCACCGGGGGATCTGGGGCCAACGTCCTGACTTTC. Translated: CASSPITGGSGANVLTF.

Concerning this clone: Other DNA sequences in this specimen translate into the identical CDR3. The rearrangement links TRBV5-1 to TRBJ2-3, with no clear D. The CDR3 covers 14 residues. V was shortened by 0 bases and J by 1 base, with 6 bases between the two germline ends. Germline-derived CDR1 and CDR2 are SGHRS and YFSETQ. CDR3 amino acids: CASSLVPGTDTQYF. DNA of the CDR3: TGCGCCAGCAGCTTGGTGCCGGGCACAGATACGCAGTATTTT.

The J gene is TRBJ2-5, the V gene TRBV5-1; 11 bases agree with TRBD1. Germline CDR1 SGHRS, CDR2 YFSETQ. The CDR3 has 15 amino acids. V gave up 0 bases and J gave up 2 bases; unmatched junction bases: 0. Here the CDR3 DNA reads TGCGCCAGCAGCTTGGGGGACAGGGGGCAAGAGACCCAGTACTTC. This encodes CASSLGDRGQETQYF.